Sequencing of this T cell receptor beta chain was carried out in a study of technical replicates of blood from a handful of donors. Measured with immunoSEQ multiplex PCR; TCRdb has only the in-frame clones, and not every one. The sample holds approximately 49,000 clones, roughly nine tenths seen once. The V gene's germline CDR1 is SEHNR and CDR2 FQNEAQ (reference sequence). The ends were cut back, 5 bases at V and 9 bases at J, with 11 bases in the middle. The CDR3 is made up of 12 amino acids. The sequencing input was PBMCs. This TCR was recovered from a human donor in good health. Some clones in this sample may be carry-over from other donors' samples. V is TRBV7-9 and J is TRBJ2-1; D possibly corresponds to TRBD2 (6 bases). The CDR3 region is CASSGSGGEQFF. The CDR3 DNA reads TGTGCCAGCAGCGGTTCCGGGGGTGAGCAGTTCTTC.